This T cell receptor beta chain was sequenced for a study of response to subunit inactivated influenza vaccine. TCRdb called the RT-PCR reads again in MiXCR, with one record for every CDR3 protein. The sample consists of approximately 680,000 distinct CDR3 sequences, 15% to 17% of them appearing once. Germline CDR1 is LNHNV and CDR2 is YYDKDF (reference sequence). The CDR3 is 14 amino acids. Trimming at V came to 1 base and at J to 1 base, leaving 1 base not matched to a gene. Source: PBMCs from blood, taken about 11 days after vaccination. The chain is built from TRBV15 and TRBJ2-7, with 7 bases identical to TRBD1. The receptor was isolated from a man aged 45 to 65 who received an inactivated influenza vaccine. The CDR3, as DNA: TGTGCCACCAGCAGAGGGACAGGATCCTACGAGCAGTACTTC. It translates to CATSRGTGSYEQYF. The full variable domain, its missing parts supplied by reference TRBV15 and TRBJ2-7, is DAMVIQNPRYQVTQFGKPVTLSCSQTLNHNVMYWYQQKSSQAPKLLFHYYDKDFNNEADTPDNFQSRRPNTSFCFLDIRSPGLGDTAMYLCATSRGTGSYEQYFGPGTRLTVT.